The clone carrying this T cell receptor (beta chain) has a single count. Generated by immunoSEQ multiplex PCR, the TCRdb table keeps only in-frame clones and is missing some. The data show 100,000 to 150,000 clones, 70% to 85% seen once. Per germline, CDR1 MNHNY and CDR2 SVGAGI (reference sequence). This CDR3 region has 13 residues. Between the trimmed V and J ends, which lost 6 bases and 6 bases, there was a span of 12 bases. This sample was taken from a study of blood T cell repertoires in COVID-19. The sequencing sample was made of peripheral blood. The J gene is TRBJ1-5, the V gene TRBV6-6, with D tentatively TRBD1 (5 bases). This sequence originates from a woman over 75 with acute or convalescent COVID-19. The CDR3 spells CASRKDQGQPQHF. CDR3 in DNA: TGTGCCAGCAGAAAGGACCAGGGTCAGCCCCAGCATTTT.